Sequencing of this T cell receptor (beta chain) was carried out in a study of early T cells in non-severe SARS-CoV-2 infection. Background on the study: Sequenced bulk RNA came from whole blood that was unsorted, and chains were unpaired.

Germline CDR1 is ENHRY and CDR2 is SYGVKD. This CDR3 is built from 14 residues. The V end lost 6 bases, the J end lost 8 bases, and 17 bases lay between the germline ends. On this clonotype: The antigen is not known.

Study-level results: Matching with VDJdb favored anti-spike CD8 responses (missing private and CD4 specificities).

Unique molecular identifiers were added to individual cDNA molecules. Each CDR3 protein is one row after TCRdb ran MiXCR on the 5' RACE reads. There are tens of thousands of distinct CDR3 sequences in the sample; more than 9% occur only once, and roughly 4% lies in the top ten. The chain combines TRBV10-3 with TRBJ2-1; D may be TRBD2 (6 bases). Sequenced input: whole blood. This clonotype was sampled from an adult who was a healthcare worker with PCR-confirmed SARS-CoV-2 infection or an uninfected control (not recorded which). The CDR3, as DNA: TGTGCCATCAGCCCTAGTGTAGCGGTGGATGAGCAGTTCTTC. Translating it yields CAISPSVAVDEQFF.